This T cell receptor beta chain was observed in a study of glioma-infiltrating T cells. Study findings and constraints: Tissue-blood divergence was below expectation in non-neoplastic patients, above in gliomas. Tissue and blood shared very few CDR3 sequences.

Amplification of TCR alpha and beta CDR3 regions from RNA used iRepertoire nested multiplex PCR. For one-step reverse transcription and amplification, about 90-450 ng of tissue mRNA or PBMC total RNA was used. Using its own MiXCR run on the multiplex PCR reads, TCRdb lists one record per CDR3 protein. The top ten clones hold over 25% of a sample with 100,000 to 150,000 distinct CDR3 sequences, around a quarter of them seen once. This CDR3 has 13 amino acids. The V gene's germline CDR1 is DFQATT and CDR2 SNEGSKA (reference sequence). V was shortened by 6 bases and J by 6 bases, with 12 bases between the two germline ends. This clonotype was counted ten times or more. Its specificity is not known.

The sequencing input was glioma tissue, nonneoplastic brain tissue, or PBMCs (not recorded which). This chain links TRBV20-1 with TRBJ1-6; a weak D match, TRBD1 (5 bases). The sequence derives from a human donor with low-grade glioma or glioblastoma, undergoing nonglioma brain surgery, or in good health (not recorded which). CDR3 bases: TGCAGTGCCCCCGGGCAGGGTAATTCACCCCTCCACTTT. It is translated as CSAPGQGNSPLHF.